This T cell receptor beta chain came from a study of tumour-infiltrating T cells in Burkitt lymphoma. About the research overall: Patients covered every epidemiological subtype of Burkitt lymphoma. General study points: Several public clonotypes recurred in numerous Burkitt lymphoma patients.

Remarks on this clone: The antigen is undetermined.

V lost 6 bases and J lost 4, with 19 bases in between. Germline CDR1 and CDR2: SGHRS and YFSETQ. This CDR3 has 15 residues. Assay: immunoSEQ multiplex PCR; the TCRdb copy retains only in-frame clones and omits some. The profile shows some 2,500 clones, roughly 15% of them singletons. The J gene is TRBJ1-2, the V gene TRBV5-1; no clear D gene. The sequenced sample was tumor tissue. The TCR sequence derives from a human donor with Burkitt lymphoma. The CDR3 DNA reads as TGCGCCAGCAACCCAGACGGCCCAATTGGCTATGGCTACACCTTC. It encodes CASNPDGPIGYGYTF.